The source of this T cell receptor (beta chain) is a study of spatial heterogeneity in lung cancer. Whole-study context: The authors sequenced available follow-up PBMC samples, taken a median of approximately 2 years after resection. An average of more than ten raw reads was observed per unique TCR and UMI combination. General observations from the study: Detection of ubiquitous tumor TCRs in blood was higher at resection than follow-up.

Trimming at V came to 5 bases and at J to 2 bases, leaving 9 bases not matched to a gene. This CDR3 region has 16 residues. Germline V CDR1 and CDR2: SGHNT, YENEEA. Time point: blood at routine non-recurrence follow-up after resection. Every molecule of TCR cDNA had its own unique molecular identifier. TCRdb reprocessed the 5' RACE reads via MiXCR and lists one record per CDR3 protein. The sample has roughly 120,000 distinct CDR3 sequences, approximately 11% seen once. This clonotype showed up many times. Its antigen is currently unknown. The origin of this receptor is a female donor with early-stage non-small cell lung cancer. The sequences come from PBMCs, collected at follow-up. V usage is TRBV11-3 and J usage is TRBJ2-5; 9 bases are shared with TRBD1. The CDR3 reads CASSPGQGSLQETQYF. The CDR3 DNA follows: TGTGCCAGCAGCCCGGGACAGGGAAGTTTACAAGAGACCCAGTACTTC.